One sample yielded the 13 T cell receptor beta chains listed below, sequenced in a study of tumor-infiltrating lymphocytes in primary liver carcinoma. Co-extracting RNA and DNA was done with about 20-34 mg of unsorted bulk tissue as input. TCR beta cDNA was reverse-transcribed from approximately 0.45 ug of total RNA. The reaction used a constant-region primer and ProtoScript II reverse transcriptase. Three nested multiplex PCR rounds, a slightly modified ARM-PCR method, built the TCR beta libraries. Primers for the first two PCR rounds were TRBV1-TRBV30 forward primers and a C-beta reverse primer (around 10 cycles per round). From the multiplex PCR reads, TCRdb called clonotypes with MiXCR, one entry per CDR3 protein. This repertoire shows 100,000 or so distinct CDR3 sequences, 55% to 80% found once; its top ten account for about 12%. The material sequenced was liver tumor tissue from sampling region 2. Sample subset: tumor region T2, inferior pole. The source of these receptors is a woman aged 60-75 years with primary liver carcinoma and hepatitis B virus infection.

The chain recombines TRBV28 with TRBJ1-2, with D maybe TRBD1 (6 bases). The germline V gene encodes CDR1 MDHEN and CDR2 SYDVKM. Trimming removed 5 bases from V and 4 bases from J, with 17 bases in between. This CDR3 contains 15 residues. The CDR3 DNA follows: TGTGCCAGCAGTATTTCCCGAGGGGGTTTCTATGGCTACACCTTC. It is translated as CASSISRGGFYGYTF.

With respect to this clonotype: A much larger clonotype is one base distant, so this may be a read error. CDR3 nucleotide sequence: TGCGCCAGCAGAGGGGGCGCTTTCGGCTCTGGGGCCGACGTCCTGACTTTC. Its translation: CASRGGAFGSGADVLTF. The chain links TRBV5-1 to TRBJ2-6; 7 nucleotides match TRBD1. CDR3 length: 17 residues. CDR1 and CDR2 from the germline V gene are SGHRS and YFSETQ.

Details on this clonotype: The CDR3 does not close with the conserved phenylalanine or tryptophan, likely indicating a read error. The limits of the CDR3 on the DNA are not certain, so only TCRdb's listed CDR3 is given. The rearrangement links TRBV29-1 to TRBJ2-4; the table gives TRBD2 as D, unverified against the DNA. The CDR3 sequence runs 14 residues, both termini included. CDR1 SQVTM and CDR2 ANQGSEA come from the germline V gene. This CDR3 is CSVASSLWENIHYM.

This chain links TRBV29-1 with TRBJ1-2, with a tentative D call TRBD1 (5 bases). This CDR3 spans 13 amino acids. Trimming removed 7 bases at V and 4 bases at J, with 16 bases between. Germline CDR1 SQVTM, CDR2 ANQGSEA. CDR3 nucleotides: TGCAGCGCTGCTAACGGGACTGGCTATGGCTACACCTTC. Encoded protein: CSAANGTGYGYTF.

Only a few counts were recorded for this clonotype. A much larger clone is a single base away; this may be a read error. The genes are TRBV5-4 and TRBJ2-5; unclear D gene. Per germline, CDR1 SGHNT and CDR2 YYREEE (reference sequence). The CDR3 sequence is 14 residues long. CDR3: CASSADGSQGTQYF. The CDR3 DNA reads TGTGCCAGCAGTGCCGACGGCTCCCAAGGGACCCAGTACTTC.

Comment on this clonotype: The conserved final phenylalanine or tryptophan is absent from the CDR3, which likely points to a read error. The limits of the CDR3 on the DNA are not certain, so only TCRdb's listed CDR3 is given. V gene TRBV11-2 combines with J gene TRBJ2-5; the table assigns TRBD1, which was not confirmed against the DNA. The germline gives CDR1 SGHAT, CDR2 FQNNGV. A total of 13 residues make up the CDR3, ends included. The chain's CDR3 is CASSRDMEETQYL.

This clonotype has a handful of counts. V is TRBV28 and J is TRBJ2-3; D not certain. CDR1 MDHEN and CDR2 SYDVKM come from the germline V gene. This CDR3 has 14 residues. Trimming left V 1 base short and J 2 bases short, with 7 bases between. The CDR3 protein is CASSLSGSTDTQYF. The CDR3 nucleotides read TGTGCCAGCAGTTTATCAGGATCCACAGATACGCAGTATTTT.

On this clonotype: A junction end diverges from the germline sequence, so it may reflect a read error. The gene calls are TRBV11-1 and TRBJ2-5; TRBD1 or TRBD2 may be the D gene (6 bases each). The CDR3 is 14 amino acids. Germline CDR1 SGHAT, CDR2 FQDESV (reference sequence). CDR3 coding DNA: TGCGCCAGCAGCGGACCGGGGGCAGGAGAGATCCAGTACTTC. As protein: CASSGPGAGEIQYF. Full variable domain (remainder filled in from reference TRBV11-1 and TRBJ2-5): EAEVAQSPRYKITEKSQAVAFWCDPISGHATLYWYRQILGQGPELLVQFQDESVVDDSQLPKDRFSAERLKGVDSTLKIQPAELGDSAMYLCASSGPGAGEIQYFGPGTRLLVL.

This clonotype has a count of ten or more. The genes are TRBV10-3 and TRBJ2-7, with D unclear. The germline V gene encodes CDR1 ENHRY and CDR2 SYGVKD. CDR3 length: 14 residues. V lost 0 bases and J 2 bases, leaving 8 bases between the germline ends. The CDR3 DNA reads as TGTGCCATCAGTGAGTCGGGCAGGCCCTACGAGCAGTACTTC. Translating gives CAISESGRPYEQYF.

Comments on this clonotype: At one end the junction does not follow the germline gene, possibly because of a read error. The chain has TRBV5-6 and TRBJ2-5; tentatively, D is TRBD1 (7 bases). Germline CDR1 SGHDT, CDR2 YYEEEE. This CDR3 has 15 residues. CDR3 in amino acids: CANSIRGANQETKYF. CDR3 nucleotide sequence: TGTGCCAACAGCATCAGGGGGGCAAACCAAGAGACCAAGTACTTC.

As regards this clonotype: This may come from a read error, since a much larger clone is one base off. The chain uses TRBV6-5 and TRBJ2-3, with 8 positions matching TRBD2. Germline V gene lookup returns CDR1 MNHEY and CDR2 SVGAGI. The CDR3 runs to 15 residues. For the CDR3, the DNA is TGTACCAGCAGCCTTAGCGGGACGGGCACAGATACGCAGTATTTT. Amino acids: CTSSLSGTGTDTQYF.

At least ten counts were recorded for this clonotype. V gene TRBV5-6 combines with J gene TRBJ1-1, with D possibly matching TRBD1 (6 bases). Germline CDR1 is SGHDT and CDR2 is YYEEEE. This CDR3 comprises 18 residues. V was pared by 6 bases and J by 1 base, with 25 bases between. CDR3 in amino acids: CASTPFRTRQERNTEAFF. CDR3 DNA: TGTGCCAGCACCCCCTTTAGAACAAGACAGGAGAGGAACACTGAAGCTTTCTTT.

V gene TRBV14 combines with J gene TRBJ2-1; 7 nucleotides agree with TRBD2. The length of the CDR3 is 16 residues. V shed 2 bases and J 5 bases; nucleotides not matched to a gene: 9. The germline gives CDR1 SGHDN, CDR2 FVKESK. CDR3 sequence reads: CASSQSKRDIHNEQFF. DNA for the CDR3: TGTGCCAGCAGCCAATCCAAGCGGGATATACACAATGAGCAGTTCTTC.